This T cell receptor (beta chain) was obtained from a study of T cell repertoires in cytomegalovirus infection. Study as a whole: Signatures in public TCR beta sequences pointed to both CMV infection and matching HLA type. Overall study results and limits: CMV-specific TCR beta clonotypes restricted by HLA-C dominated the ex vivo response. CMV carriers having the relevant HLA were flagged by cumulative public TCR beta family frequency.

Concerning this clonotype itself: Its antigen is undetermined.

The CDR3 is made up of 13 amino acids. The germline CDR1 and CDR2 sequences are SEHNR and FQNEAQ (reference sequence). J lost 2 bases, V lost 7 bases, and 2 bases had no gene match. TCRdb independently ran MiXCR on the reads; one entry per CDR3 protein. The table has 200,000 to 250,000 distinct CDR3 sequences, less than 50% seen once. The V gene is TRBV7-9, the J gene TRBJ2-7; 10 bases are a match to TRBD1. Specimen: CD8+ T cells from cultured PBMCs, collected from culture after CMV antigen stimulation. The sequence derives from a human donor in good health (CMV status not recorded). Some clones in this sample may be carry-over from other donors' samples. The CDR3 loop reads CASTGTGAYEQYF. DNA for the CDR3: TGTGCCAGCACCGGGACAGGGGCCTACGAGCAGTACTTC.